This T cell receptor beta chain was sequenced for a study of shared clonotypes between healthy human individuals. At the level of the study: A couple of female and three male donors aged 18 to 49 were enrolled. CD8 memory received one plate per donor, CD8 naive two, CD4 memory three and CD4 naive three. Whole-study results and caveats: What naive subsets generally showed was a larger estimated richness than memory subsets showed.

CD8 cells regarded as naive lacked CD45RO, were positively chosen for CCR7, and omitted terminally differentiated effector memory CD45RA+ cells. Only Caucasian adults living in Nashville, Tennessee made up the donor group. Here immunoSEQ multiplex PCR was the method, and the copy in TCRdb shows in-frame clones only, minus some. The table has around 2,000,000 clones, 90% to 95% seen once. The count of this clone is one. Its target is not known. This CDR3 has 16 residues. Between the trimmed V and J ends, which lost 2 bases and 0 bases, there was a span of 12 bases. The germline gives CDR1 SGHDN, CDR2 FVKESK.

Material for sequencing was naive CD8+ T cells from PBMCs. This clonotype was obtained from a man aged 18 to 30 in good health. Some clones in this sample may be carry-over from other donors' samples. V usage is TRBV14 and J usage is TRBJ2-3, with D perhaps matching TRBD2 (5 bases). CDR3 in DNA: TGTGCCAGCAGCCAAAAGCGAGCGGCTAGCACAGATACGCAGTATTTT. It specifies CASSQKRAASTDTQYF.